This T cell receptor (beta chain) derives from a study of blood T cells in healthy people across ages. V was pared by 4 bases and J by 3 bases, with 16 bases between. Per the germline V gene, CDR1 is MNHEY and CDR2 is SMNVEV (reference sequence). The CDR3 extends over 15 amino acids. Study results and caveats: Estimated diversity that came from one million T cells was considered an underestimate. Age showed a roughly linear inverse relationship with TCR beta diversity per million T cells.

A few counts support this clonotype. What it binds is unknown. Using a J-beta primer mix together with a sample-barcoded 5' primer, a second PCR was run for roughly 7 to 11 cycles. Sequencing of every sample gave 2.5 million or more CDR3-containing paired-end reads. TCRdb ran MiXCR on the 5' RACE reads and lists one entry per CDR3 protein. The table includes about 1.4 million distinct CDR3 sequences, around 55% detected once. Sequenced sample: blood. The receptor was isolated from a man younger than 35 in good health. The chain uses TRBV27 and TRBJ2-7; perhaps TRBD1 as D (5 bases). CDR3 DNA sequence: TGTGCCAGCAGTTCCTCGGCGACAGAAAACTACGAGCAGTACTTC. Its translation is CASSSSATENYEQYF.